This entry describes one T cell receptor beta chain. This clone occurred once. Which antigen it targets is not known. Qualities for individual bases were not recorded, and no much larger clone is one base off. Spanning cysteine to phenylalanine, the CDR3 consists of 15 amino acids. Only the CDR3 DNA stays, 45 bases, in frame from base 1. The V and J ends are trimmed by 6 bases and 5 bases, leaving 16 bases between them. The germline V gene (reference sequence) supplies CDR1 LNHDA and CDR2 SQIVND. This sample was included in a study of T cell changes during pregnancy in multiple sclerosis (dated by TCRdb to the late 2010s). With regard to the full study: The study looked at changes in the T cell repertoire across pregnancy in women with multiple sclerosis.

The library was made by the immunoSEQ multiplex PCR assay. TCRdb took this table from immuneACCESS and kept in-frame rearrangements with V and J called. Such tables lack part of the clones; where checked against another copy, unresolved V genes explain under half of the gap, and the rest is unexplained. Across this sample there are approximately 34,000 clones, with about nine tenths seen only once. The top ten hold about 12% of the sample. This specimen was CD8+ T cells from peripheral blood mononuclear cells, taken in the first trimester of pregnancy. Recombination connected TRBV19 to TRBJ2-2; TRBD2 is possibly the D segment (6 matching bases). This receptor was obtained from a female donor with multiple sclerosis, enrolled in a pregnancy study. The nucleotide sequence is TGTGCCAGTAGACTGGGGACCCGGGGGACCGGGGAGCTGTTTTTT. Its protein reads: CASRLGTRGTGELFF. With the rest looked up from the reference TRBV19 and TRBJ2-2 genes rather than sequenced, the full variable domain is DGGITQSPKYLFRKEGQNVTLSCEQNLNHDAMYWYRQDPGQGLRLIYYSQIVNDFQKGDIAEGYSVSREKKESFPLTVTSAQKNPTAFYLCASRLGTRGTGELFFGEGSRLTVL.